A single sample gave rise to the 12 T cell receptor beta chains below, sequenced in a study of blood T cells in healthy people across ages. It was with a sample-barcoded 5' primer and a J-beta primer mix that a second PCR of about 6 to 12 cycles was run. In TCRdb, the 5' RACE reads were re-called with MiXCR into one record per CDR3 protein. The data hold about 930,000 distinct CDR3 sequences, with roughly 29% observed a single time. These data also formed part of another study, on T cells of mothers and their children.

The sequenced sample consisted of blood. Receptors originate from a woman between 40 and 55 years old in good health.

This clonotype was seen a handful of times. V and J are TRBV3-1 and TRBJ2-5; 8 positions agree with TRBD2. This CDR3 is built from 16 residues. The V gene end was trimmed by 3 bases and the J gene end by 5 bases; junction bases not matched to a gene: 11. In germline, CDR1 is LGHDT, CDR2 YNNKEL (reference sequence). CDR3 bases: TGTGCCAGCAGCCAGGTAGCACCGGGACTAGGGGAGACCCAGTACTTC. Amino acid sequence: CASSQVAPGLGETQYF.

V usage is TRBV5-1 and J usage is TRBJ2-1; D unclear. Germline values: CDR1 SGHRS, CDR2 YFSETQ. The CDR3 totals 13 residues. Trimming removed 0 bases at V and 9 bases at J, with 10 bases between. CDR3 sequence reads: CASSLASRSEQFF. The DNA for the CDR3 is TGCGCCAGCAGCTTGGCCAGCCGGAGTGAGCAGTTCTTC.

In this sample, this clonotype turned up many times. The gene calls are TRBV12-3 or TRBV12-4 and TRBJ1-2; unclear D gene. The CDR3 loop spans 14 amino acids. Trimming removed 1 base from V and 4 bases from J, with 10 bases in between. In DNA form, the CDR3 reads TGTGCCAGCAGTTTAGGAGGAGAGGGCTATGGCTACACCTTC. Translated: CASSLGGEGYGYTF.

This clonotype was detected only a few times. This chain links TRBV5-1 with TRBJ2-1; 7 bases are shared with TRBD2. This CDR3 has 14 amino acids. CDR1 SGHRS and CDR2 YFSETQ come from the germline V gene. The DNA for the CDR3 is TGCACCGGCAGCTCCCCAGGGAGGGACAATGAGCAGTTCTTC. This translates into CTGSSPGRDNEQFF.

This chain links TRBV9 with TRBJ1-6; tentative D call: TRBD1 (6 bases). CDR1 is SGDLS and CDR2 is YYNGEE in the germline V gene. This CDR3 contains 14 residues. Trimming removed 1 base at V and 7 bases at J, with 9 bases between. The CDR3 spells CASSVNQGNSPLHF. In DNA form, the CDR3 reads TGTGCCAGCAGCGTAAATCAGGGGAATTCACCCCTCCACTTT.

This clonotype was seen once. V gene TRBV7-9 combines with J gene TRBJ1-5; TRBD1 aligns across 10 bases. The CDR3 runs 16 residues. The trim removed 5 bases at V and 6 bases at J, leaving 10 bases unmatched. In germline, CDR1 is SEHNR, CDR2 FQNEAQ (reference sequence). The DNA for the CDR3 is TGTGCCAGCAGCAGAACCGGACAGGGGGATTCTCAGCCCCAGCATTTT. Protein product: CASSRTGQGDSQPQHF.

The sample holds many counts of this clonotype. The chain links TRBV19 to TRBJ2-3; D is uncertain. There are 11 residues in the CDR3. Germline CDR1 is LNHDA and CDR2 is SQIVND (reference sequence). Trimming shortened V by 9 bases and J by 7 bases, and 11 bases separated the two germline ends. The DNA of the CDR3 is TGTGCCAGCTCAACGAGAAATACGCAGTATTTT. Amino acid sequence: CASSTRNTQYF.

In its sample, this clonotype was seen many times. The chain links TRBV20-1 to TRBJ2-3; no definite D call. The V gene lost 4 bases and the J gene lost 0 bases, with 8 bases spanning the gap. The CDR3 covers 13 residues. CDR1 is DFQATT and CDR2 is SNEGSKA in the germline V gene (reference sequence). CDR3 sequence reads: CSAKPPSTDTQYF. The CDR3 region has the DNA TGCAGTGCTAAGCCCCCGAGCACAGATACGCAGTATTTT.

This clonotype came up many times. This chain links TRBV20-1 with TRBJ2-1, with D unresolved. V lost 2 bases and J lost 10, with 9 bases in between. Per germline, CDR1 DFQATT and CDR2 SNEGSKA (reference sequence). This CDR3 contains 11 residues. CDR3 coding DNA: TGCAGTGCTAGATACGTAGGGGAGCAGTTCTTC. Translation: CSARYVGEQFF.

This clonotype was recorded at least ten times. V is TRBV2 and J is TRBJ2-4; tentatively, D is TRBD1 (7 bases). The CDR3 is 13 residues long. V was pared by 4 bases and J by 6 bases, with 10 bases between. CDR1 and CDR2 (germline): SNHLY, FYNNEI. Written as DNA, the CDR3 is TGTGCCAGCAGTGGACAGGGAGGAAACATTCAGTACTTC. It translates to CASSGQGGNIQYF.

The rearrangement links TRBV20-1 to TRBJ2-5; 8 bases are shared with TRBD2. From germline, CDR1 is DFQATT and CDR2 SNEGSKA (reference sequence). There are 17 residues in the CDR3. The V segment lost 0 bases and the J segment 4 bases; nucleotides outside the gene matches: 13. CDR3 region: CSARDSSGAPTAETQYF. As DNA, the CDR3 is TGCAGTGCTAGAGATAGTAGCGGGGCGCCTACCGCAGAGACCCAGTACTTC.

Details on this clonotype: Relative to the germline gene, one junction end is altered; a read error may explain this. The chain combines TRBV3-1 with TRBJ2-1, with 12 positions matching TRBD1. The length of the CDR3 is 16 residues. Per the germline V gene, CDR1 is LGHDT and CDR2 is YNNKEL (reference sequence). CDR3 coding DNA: TGTACCAGCAGCCAAGAAAGGGGGACAGGGGGCGATGAGCAGTTCTTC. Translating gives CTSSQERGTGGDEQFF.